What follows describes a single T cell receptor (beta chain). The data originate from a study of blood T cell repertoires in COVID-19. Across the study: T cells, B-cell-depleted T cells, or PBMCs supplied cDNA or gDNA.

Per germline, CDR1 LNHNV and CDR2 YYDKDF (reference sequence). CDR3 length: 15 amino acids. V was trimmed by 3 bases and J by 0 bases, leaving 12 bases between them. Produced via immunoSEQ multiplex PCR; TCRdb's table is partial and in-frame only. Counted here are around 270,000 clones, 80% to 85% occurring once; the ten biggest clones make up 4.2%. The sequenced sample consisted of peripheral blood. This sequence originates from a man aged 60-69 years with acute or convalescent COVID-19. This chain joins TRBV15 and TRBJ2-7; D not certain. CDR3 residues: CATSSTQRNSYEQYF. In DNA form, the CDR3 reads TGTGCCACCAGCAGTACTCAGAGGAACTCCTACGAGCAGTACTTC.